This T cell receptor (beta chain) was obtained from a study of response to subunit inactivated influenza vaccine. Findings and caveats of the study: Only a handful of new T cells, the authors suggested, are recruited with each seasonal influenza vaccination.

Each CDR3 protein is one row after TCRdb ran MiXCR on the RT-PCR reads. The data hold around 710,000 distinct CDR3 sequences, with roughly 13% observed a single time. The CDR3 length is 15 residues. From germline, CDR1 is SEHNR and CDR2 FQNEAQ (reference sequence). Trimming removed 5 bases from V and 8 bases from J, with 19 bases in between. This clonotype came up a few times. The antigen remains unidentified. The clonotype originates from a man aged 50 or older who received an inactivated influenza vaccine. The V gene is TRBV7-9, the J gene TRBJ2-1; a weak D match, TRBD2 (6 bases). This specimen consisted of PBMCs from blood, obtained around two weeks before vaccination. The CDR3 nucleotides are TGTGCCAGCAGCCCGACGCTTGGGGGAGGCTATGAGCAGTTCTTC. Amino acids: CASSPTLGGGYEQFF.